The 26 T cell receptor beta chains below come from one sample, sequenced in a study of shared clonotypes between healthy human individuals. Naive CD8 populations comprised CD45RO-negative cells positively selected for CCR7, excluding terminally differentiated effector memory CD45RA+ cells. The repertoire was sequenced with immunoSEQ multiplex PCR; TCRdb's copy has only in-frame clones and lacks some. Counted here are millions of clones, less than 95% occurring once; the ten biggest clones make up 0.9% to 1.3%. Sequenced: naive CD8+ T cells sorted from blood. The receptors come from a young man in good health.

The chain recombines TRBV5-4 with TRBJ2-1, with D possibly TRBD2 on 5 matching bases. Germline V gene data show CDR1 as SGHNT and CDR2 as YYREEE (reference sequence). V gave up 4 bases and J gave up 8 bases, with 13 bases separating them. CDR3 length: 13 amino acids. CDR3 residues: CASSHGVDDEQFF. The CDR3 DNA follows: TGTGCCAGCAGCCACGGGGTCGACGATGAGCAGTTCTTC.

The chain uses TRBV7-2 and TRBJ2-7; possibly TRBD1 or TRBD2 for D (5 bases each). Trimming removed 5 bases from V and 4 bases from J, with 12 bases in between. This CDR3 has 13 residues. Germline assignment: CDR1 SGHTA and CDR2 FQGNSA. CDR3 sequence: CASSRLGVYEQYF. The CDR3 DNA sequence: TGTGCCAGCAGCCGACTGGGGGTATACGAGCAGTACTTC.

The chain couples TRBV28 to TRBJ1-2; D is unresolved. The CDR3 runs to 13 residues. Trimming removed 7 bases at V and 1 base at J, with 10 bases between. Germline CDR1 is MDHEN and CDR2 is SYDVKM. The CDR3 DNA reads as TGTGCCAGCATGGGTGTGGATAACTATGGCTACACCTTC. The encoded protein is CASMGVDNYGYTF.

This chain uses TRBV19 with TRBJ2-1; D is unclear. This CDR3 comprises 15 residues. The germline gives CDR1 LNHDA, CDR2 SQIVND (reference sequence). Trimming took off 7 bases at V and 6 bases at J, with 19 bases between the two ends. CDR3 protein: CASTSSTWAINEQFF. For the CDR3, the DNA is TGTGCCAGTACCTCCTCAACCTGGGCTATCAATGAGCAGTTCTTC.

This sequence joins TRBV7-9 and TRBJ2-7, with 7 nucleotides matching TRBD1. The J segment lost 0 bases and the V segment lost 3 bases, leaving 5 bases of the junction unmatched. Germline V CDR1 and CDR2: SEHNR, FQNEAQ (reference sequence). The CDR3 consists of 15 residues. The CDR3 coding sequence is TGTGCCAGCAGCTTTACAGGGGCGGTCTCCTACGAGCAGTACTTC. This translates into CASSFTGAVSYEQYF.

V is TRBV5-1 and J is TRBJ2-5; 7 bases match TRBD2. Germline CDR1 reads SGHRS; CDR2 reads YFSETQ. This CDR3 comprises 14 residues. V was clipped by 0 bases and J by 5 bases; unmatched bases: 4. The CDR3 is CASSLVTGGETQYF. CDR3 bases: TGCGCCAGCAGCTTGGTGACGGGGGGTGAGACCCAGTACTTC.

To note about this clone: Within the sample, other DNA sequences also encode this same CDR3. This chain connects TRBV7-9 to TRBJ1-5; D remains unclear. There are 12 residues in the CDR3. CDR1 SEHNR and CDR2 FQNEAQ come from the germline V gene (reference sequence). The germline V and J ends were trimmed by 0 bases and 5 bases, with 2 bases remaining between them. Here the CDR3 reads CASSLADQPQHF. For the CDR3, the DNA is TGTGCCAGCAGCTTAGCTGATCAGCCCCAGCATTTT.

V usage is TRBV19 and J usage is TRBJ2-2; D is unresolved. This CDR3 is 11 amino acids long. Germline loops: CDR1 LNHDA, CDR2 SQIVND (reference sequence). Trimming took off 10 bases at V and 6 bases at J, with 9 bases between the two ends. In DNA form, the CDR3 reads TGTGCCACTCAAAGTCCCGGGGAGCTGTTTTTT. Translating gives CATQSPGELFF.

This rearrangement joins TRBV5-6 to TRBJ1-6; D is unclear. Germline CDR1 and CDR2: SGHDT and YYEEEE. Trimming stripped 2 bases from V and 7 bases from J, with 19 bases between. The CDR3 is made up of 17 amino acids. The CDR3 protein is CASSLGPPPLENSPLHF. The CDR3 region has the DNA TGTGCCAGCAGCTTAGGGCCCCCCCCCTTAGAGAATTCACCCCTCCACTTT.

For this clone: In the same sample, other DNA sequences code for this CDR3. The V and J genes are TRBV30 and TRBJ2-7; D is unclear. This CDR3 contains 11 residues. Trimming left V 1 base short and J 3 bases short, with 4 bases between. The germline V gene has CDR1 GTSNPN and CDR2 SVGIG (reference sequence). The DNA of the CDR3 is TGTGCCTGGAGTGGGCTCTACGAGCAGTACTTC. This sequence encodes CAWSGLYEQYF.

The chain couples TRBV4-1 to TRBJ2-7, with D uncertain. The CDR3 totals 15 residues. The germline V and J ends were trimmed by 1 base and 3 bases, with 13 bases remaining between them. Germline V lookup: CDR1 MGHRA, CDR2 YSYEKL. This CDR3 reads CASSQGGAEHYEQYF. In DNA, the CDR3 is TGCGCCAGCAGCCAAGGAGGAGCAGAGCACTACGAGCAGTACTTC.

This sequence joins TRBV6-5 and TRBJ2-7; D ambiguous. The CDR3 consists of 13 residues. The V gene lost 2 bases and the J gene lost 6 bases, with 11 bases spanning the gap. In germline, CDR1 is MNHEY, CDR2 SVGAGI. The CDR3 reads CASSYMASAEQYF. The CDR3 DNA reads as TGTGCCAGCAGTTACATGGCTAGTGCCGAGCAGTACTTC.

This chain links TRBV4-2 with TRBJ2-1; D tentatively fits TRBD1 or TRBD2 (6 bases each). Germline V gene sequence: CDR1 LGHNA, CDR2 YNFKEQ. The CDR3 contains 16 residues. The germline V and J ends were trimmed by 4 bases and 9 bases, with 22 bases remaining between them. CDR3 residues: CASSPRERLEGVEQFF. CDR3 DNA sequence: TGTGCCAGCAGCCCAAGAGAACGACTAGAGGGGGTTGAGCAGTTCTTC.

Comment on this clone: Other DNA sequences within the sample encode an identical CDR3. V is TRBV27 and J is TRBJ2-5, with D possibly matching TRBD1 (5 bases). Germline V lookup: CDR1 MNHEY, CDR2 SMNVEV (reference sequence). Trimming left V 3 bases short and J 2 bases short, with 7 bases between. The CDR3 is 13 amino acids. CDR3 bases: TGTGCCAGCAGTTTTAACAGGCAAGAGACCCAGTACTTC. It codes for CASSFNRQETQYF.

With respect to this clone: The identical CDR3 is also encoded by other nucleotide sequences in the sample. The J gene is TRBJ1-4, the V gene TRBV6-5; maybe TRBD1 (5 bases). The V gene's germline CDR1 is MNHEY and CDR2 SVGAGI. The CDR3 runs 15 residues. V lost 5 bases, J lost 1 base, and 11 bases lay in between. The CDR3 bases are TGTGCCAGCAGTGCAACCGGGGGAACTAATGAAAAACTGTTTTTT. Residues: CASSATGGTNEKLFF.

The chain combines TRBV19 with TRBJ2-1; the match to TRBD2 covers 7 bases. The CDR3 is made up of 12 amino acids. The V gene's germline CDR1 is LNHDA and CDR2 SQIVND (reference sequence). The V gene end was trimmed by 5 bases and the J gene end by 7 bases; junction bases not matched to a gene: 2. The CDR3: CASSLSGNEQFF. In DNA form, the CDR3 reads TGTGCCAGTAGTCTTAGCGGGAATGAGCAGTTCTTC.

The sample holds a few counts of this clone. The rearrangement joins TRBV27 to TRBJ1-6; tentatively, D is TRBD1 (6 bases). The CDR3 runs to 13 residues. Trimming left V 6 bases short and J 9 bases short, with 12 bases between. CDR1 and CDR2 (germline): MNHEY, SMNVEV (reference sequence). The CDR3 coding sequence is TGTGCCAGCAGCCCCAAGGGGGTTTCACCCCTCCACTTT. The encoded protein is CASSPKGVSPLHF.

In the case of this clone: The junction differs from germline at one of its ends, possibly a read error. The rearrangement joins TRBV13 to TRBJ2-5; D not certain. Per the germline V gene, CDR1 is PRHDT and CDR2 is FYEKMQ (reference sequence). The CDR3 sequence is 13 residues long. CDR3 loop: CATSPNFDQTQYF. CDR3 DNA sequence: TGTGCCACCAGCCCCAACTTCGACCAGACCCAGTACTTC.

This clone has a single count. V is TRBV5-6 and J is TRBJ2-7; TRBD2 is a possible D gene (7 bases). The CDR3 has 14 residues. The germline V and J ends were trimmed by 2 bases and 0 bases, with 9 bases remaining between them. Germline CDR1 reads SGHDT; CDR2 reads YYEEEE. The CDR3 DNA is TGTGCCAGCAGCTTTGGGGGGGCCTCCTACGAGCAGTACTTC. Its translation is CASSFGGASYEQYF. The full variable domain, completed using reference TRBV5-6 and TRBJ2-7, is DAGVTQSPTHLIKTRGQQVTLRCSPKSGHDTVSWYQQALGQGPQFIFQYYEEEERQRGNFPDRFSGHQFPNYSSELNVNALLLGDSALYLCASSFGGASYEQYFGPGTRLTVT.

The chain employs TRBV7-9 and TRBJ1-5; D may be TRBD1 (6 bases). The CDR3 is 14 amino acids. V lost 5 bases, J lost 5 bases, and 13 bases lay in between. Germline V gene data show CDR1 as SEHNR and CDR2 as FQNEAQ (reference sequence). CDR3 in amino acids: CASSVRGGDQPQHF. The CDR3 DNA reads as TGTGCCAGCAGCGTTCGGGGGGGCGATCAGCCCCAGCATTTT.

This chain joins TRBV4-1 and TRBJ2-2; D remains ambiguous. Germline V gene data show CDR1 as MGHRA and CDR2 as YSYEKL. V lost 1 base to trimming and J lost 8 bases, with 11 bases between them. CDR3 length: 14 residues. The CDR3 bases are TGCGCCAGCAGCCAAGCCCGGACCCCGGGGGAGCTGTTTTTT. It specifies CASSQARTPGELFF.

This clone was detected only once. The chain is built from TRBV29-1 and TRBJ2-7, with 8 nucleotides matching TRBD2. With 3 bases clipped from V and 2 bases from J, the junction kept 9 bases outside the gene matches. The germline gives CDR1 SQVTM, CDR2 ANQGSEA. The CDR3 runs to 15 residues. The chain's CDR3 is CSVDEASGSAYEQYF. CDR3 bases: TGCAGCGTTGATGAGGCCAGCGGGAGCGCCTACGAGCAGTACTTC.

With respect to this clone: This specimen includes other DNA sequences encoding the same CDR3. The rearrangement links TRBV27 to TRBJ2-3; TRBD2 agrees at 10 bases. The CDR3 covers 14 residues. Germline V gene data show CDR1 as MNHEY and CDR2 as SMNVEV (reference sequence). J gave up 3 bases and V 5 bases, and 2 bases lay outside the gene matches. CDR3 in amino acids: CASSLGLATDTQYF. The CDR3, as DNA: TGTGCCAGCAGTCTGGGACTAGCGACAGATACGCAGTATTTT.

The gene calls are TRBV14 and TRBJ1-2; no clear D gene. Trimming stripped 0 bases from V and 1 base from J, with 6 bases between. This CDR3 comprises 14 residues. Germline V gene lookup returns CDR1 SGHDN and CDR2 FVKESK. DNA of the CDR3: TGTGCCAGCAGCCAAGATGGCTATAACTATGGCTACACCTTC. It specifies CASSQDGYNYGYTF. Complete variable domain (other parts from reference TRBV14 and TRBJ1-2): EAGVTQFPSHSVIEKGQTVTLRCDPISGHDNLYWYRRVMGKEIKFLLHFVKESKQDESGMPNNRFLAERTGGTYSTLKVQPAELEDSGVYFCASSQDGYNYGYTFGSGTRLTVV.

The J gene is TRBJ1-1, the V gene TRBV27; unclear D gene. CDR1 and CDR2 from the germline V gene are MNHEY and SMNVEV (reference sequence). V gave up 2 bases and J gave up 3 bases, with 13 bases separating them. The CDR3 loop spans 15 amino acids. CDR3 in amino acids: CASSLVAGPYTEAFF. CDR3 bases: TGTGCCAGCAGTTTAGTCGCAGGTCCTTACACTGAAGCTTTCTTT.

The chain links TRBV27 to TRBJ2-5, with TRBD1 as a possible D gene (6 bases). There are 14 residues in the CDR3. V was shortened by 2 bases and J by 2 bases, with 9 bases between the two germline ends. The germline V gene encodes CDR1 MNHEY and CDR2 SMNVEV (reference sequence). The CDR3 DNA sequence: TGTGCCAGCAGTTTAATACAGGGACAAGAGACCCAGTACTTC. It specifies CASSLIQGQETQYF.